The 10 T cell receptor beta chains in this list originate from one sample, sequenced in a study of Tregs in tolerant kidney transplant recipients. Assay used: immunoSEQ multiplex PCR; TCRdb lists only in-frame clones, some missing. The sample shows 84,000 or so clones, over 85% of them seen only once. The nonmyeloablative bone marrow transplants came from related graft donors, with transient mixed chimerism. Sequencing used CD4+ T cells from blood (PBMCs), obtained 12 months after the transplant. The receptor set was obtained from a human patient who received a combined kidney and bone marrow transplant. A subset of T cells may come from the graft donor.

This clone has only a few counts. The chain recombines TRBV10-3 with TRBJ2-6; no clear D gene. Trimming stripped 3 bases from V and 4 bases from J, with 10 bases between. Per germline, CDR1 ENHRY and CDR2 SYGVKD. The CDR3 runs to 15 residues. The CDR3 here is CAISDPREGANVLTF. The CDR3 bases are TGTGCCATCAGTGACCCCCGAGAGGGGGCCAACGTCCTGACTTTC.

V usage is TRBV2 and J usage is TRBJ1-2; tentative D call: TRBD1 (6 bases). The CDR3 length is 13 residues. Trimming pared 6 bases from V and 6 bases from J, leaving 14 bases between. Germline V gives CDR1 SNHLY, CDR2 FYNNEI. The CDR3 loop is CASRGGAFDGYTF. The CDR3 bases are TGTGCCAGCAGGGGGGGGGCGTTCGATGGCTACACCTTC. The full variable domain, completed using reference TRBV2 and TRBJ1-2, is EPEVTQTPSHQVTQMGQEVILRCVPISNHLYFYWYRQILGQKVEFLVSFYNNEISEKSEIFDDQFSVERPDGSNFTLKIRSTKLEDSAMYFCASRGGAFDGYTFGSGTRLTVV.

The gene calls are TRBV6-6 and TRBJ2-1; weak D call: TRBD2 (5 bases). CDR3 size: 14 residues. Trimming took off 2 bases at V and 0 bases at J, with 5 bases between the two ends. CDR1 and CDR2 from the germline V gene are MNHNY and SVGAGI (reference sequence). DNA of the CDR3: TGTGCCAGCAGTTACCGGGGCTCCTACAATGAGCAGTTCTTC. Residues: CASSYRGSYNEQFF.

This rearrangement joins TRBV5-1 to TRBJ2-5; tentatively, D is TRBD1 (5 bases). V was trimmed by 2 bases and J by 3 bases, leaving 8 bases between them. CDR1 and CDR2 from the germline V gene are SGHRS and YFSETQ. CDR3 length equals 13 residues. The CDR3 region has the DNA TGCGCCAGCAGCTTCAGGGTTAAAGAGACCCAGTACTTC. Protein sequence: CASSFRVKETQYF. Full variable domain (outside the CDR3, taken from reference TRBV5-1 and TRBJ2-5): KAGVTQTPRYLIKTRGQQVTLSCSPISGHRSVSWYQQTPGQGLQFLFEYFSETQRNKGNFPGRFSGRQFSNSRSEMNVSTLELGDSALYLCASSFRVKETQYFGPGTRLLVL.

The chain employs TRBV11-3 and TRBJ2-2; no reliable D call. The CDR3 has 12 amino acids. V lost 7 bases, J lost 6 bases, and 9 bases lay in between. Per germline, CDR1 SGHNT and CDR2 YENEEA. As DNA, the CDR3 is TGTGCCAGCACCCGCGGTCCCGGGGAGCTGTTTTTT. This codes for CASTRGPGELFF.

The chain carries TRBV30 and TRBJ2-5; no firm D call. Germline loops: CDR1 GTSNPN, CDR2 SVGIG (reference sequence). With 7 bases removed from V and 6 bases from J, the gap between germline ends came to 18 bases. This CDR3 spans 13 amino acids. In nucleotides, the CDR3 is TGTGCCTCCCGGCCCGGAGAACTCCAGACCCAGTACTTC. Translation: CASRPGELQTQYF.

The V and J genes are TRBV5-3 and TRBJ2-2; 8 bases map to TRBD2. TRBV5-3 carries the ORF label, with uncertain function. This CDR3 is 18 amino acids long. Trimming removed 0 bases from V and 0 bases from J; junction bases left unmatched: 7. Written as DNA, the CDR3 is TGTGCCAGAAGCTTGGTATTCAGCGGGGGTACGAACACCGGGGAGCTGTTTTTT. Translation gives CARSLVFSGGTNTGELFF.

This clone has a single count. This sequence joins TRBV7-3 and TRBJ2-1; D might be TRBD1 (5 bases). Germline V gene data show CDR1 as SGHTA and CDR2 as FQGTGA. The V end was cut by 6 bases, the J end by 4 bases, with 7 bases between. This CDR3 is built from 12 residues. CDR3 in DNA: TGTGCCAGCAGTACAGGTTACAATGAGCAGTTCTTC. As protein: CASSTGYNEQFF. The full variable domain, completed using reference TRBV7-3 and TRBJ2-1, is GAGVSQTPSNKVTEKGKYVELRCDPISGHTALYWYRQSLGQGPEFLIYFQGTGAADDSGLPNDRFFAVRPEGSVSTLKIQRTERGDSAVYLCASSTGYNEQFFGPGTRLTVL.

The CDR3 DNA reads TGCGCCAGCATAGGGGTAAATACTCCCCGGCATGGCTACACCTTC. Protein product: CASIGVNTPRHGYTF. The chain links TRBV10-2 to TRBJ1-2; D may be TRBD1 (5 bases). The ends were cut back, 7 bases at V and 6 bases at J, with 21 bases in the middle. The CDR3 is made up of 15 amino acids. The V gene's germline CDR1 is WSHSY and CDR2 SAAADI.

This chain joins TRBV7-8 and TRBJ2-1; TRBD2 matches at 12 bases. CDR1 and CDR2 from the germline V gene are SGHVS and FQNEAQ. This CDR3 has 16 amino acids. Trimming cost V 5 bases and J 0 bases; bases outside gene matches: 2. Written as DNA, the CDR3 is TGTGCCAGCAGCCGGACTAGCGGGGCCTCCTACAATGAGCAGTTCTTC. It yields the protein CASSRTSGASYNEQFF.